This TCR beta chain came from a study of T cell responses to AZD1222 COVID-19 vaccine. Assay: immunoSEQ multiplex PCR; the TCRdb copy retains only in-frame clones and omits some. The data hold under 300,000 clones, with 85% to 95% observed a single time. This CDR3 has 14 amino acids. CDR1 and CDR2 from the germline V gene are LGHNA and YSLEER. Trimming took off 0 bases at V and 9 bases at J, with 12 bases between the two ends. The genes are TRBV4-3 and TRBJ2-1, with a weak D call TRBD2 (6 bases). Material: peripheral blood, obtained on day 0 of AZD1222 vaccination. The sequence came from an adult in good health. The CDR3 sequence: CASSQDPLSGEQFF. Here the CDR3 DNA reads TGCGCCAGCAGCCAAGACCCCCTTAGCGGTGAGCAGTTCTTC.